The clone carrying this TCR beta chain has more than one count but fewer than ten. V shed 3 bases, J shed 6 bases, and the junction held 11 bases outside the gene matches. In germline, CDR1 is SNHLY, CDR2 FYNNEI. The CDR3 sequence is 17 residues long. The data are from a study of blood T cells in healthy people across ages. With a J-beta primer mix and a sample-barcoded 5' primer, a second PCR ran about 7 to 12 cycles. TCRdb fed the 5' RACE reads into MiXCR, producing one record per CDR3 protein. This table holds 850,000 to 1,300,000 distinct CDR3 sequences, over 35% found once. This sequence joins TRBV2 and TRBJ2-1, with 10 bases lining up with TRBD2. The TCR was taken from a woman aged 55-75 years in good health. Sequences were obtained from blood. The CDR3 region is CASSDPSGSRLPNEQFF. Written as DNA, the CDR3 is TGTGCCAGCAGTGATCCTAGCGGGAGTCGCCTCCCCAATGAGCAGTTCTTC.